This TCR beta chain is from a study of blood T cell repertoires in COVID-19. Across the study: Sources were T cells, B-cell-depleted T cells, or PBMCs; the material itself was cDNA or gDNA.

Recovered status in Cohort 3 required two negative PCRs, clearance, or symptom resolution. TCRdb's copy holds only in-frame clones and misses some; the assay was immunoSEQ multiplex PCR. The repertoire holds approximately 270,000 clones, with 70% to 90% as singletons. This CDR3 has 15 amino acids. The germline V gene has CDR1 MNHEY and CDR2 SVGAGI. V was pared by 7 bases and J by 1 base, with 7 bases of the junction left unmatched. The chain uses TRBV6-5 and TRBJ2-1, with 7 nucleotides matching TRBD2. Sequencing was carried out using PBMCs or T cells enriched from blood (not recorded which). This clonotype originated in a woman aged 45 to 65 who had recovered from COVID-19. CDR3 sequence: CASNKRGQSYNEQFF. The CDR3 DNA is TGTGCCAGCAATAAGCGGGGCCAATCCTACAATGAGCAGTTCTTC.